This T cell receptor beta chain is from a study of T cells in Graves' hyperthyroidism and ophthalmopathy. Notes on the study in general: A median 6.5 months before onset, the model predicted ophthalmopathy. Expanded thyroid clonotypes (above 0.001) were mostly also found in blood.

Trimming left V 2 bases short and J 0 bases short, with 5 bases between. The CDR3 spans 14 residues. Germline V gene sequence: CDR1 SNHLY, CDR2 FYNNEI. RNA transcripts were the template for amplifying TCR beta CDR3 regions. HTBI primers were the set used in a first-round RT-PCR of the TCR CDR3. MiXCR, run by TCRdb on the multiplex PCR reads, gives a single entry per CDR3 protein. The table includes hundreds of thousands of distinct CDR3 sequences, about 20% detected once. Ophthalmopathy in the patients scored at least 3 on Clinical Activity Score and at least 4 on NOSPECS grade, lasting under 3 months. The PBMCs were taken from approximately 9 ml of fresh peripheral blood. This clonotype has at least ten counts. Its antigen is not identified.

The sample was blood. The chain has TRBV2 and TRBJ1-5; unclear D gene. This sequence was found in a middle-aged man with Graves' ophthalmopathy. CDR3 loop: CASSEQSSNQPQHF. The CDR3 coding sequence is TGTGCCAGCAGTGAACAATCTAGCAATCAGCCCCAGCATTTT.